Here is one T cell receptor (beta chain) with its context. Its antigen remains unknown. Every molecule of TCR cDNA had its own unique molecular identifier. TCRdb reanalysed the 5' RACE reads using MiXCR and keeps one entry per CDR3 protein. The repertoire holds several thousand distinct CDR3 sequences, about a quarter seen once, with roughly a tenth in the top ten. The sample originates from a study of spatial heterogeneity in lung cancer. Study summary: Beta-chain sequences were consistently detected more often than alpha-chain sequences. Study-level results: For expanded intratumoral alpha and beta TCRs, counts tracked tumor mutation counts.

Germline V gives CDR1 SGHTA, CDR2 FQGNSA. V shed 0 bases and J 4 bases; nucleotides not matched to a gene: 3. The CDR3 has 14 residues. Time point noted: sample taken at primary tumor resection. Whole RNA was taken from tumor, nontumor lung or frozen PBMC; it was then sequenced unsorted. This clonotype originated in a female donor with early-stage non-small cell lung cancer. Sequenced here: lung tumor tissue, sampled at surgery. V is TRBV7-2 and J is TRBJ2-7, with TRBD2 matching 7 bases. The CDR3 nucleotides read TGTGCCAGCAGCTTAGCGTTCGGGGGGTACGAGCAGTACTTC. This gives the protein CASSLAFGGYEQYF.